The 22 T cell receptor beta chains given below trace back to one sample, sequenced in a study of control samples from healthy donors and cancer patients. The protocol was immunoSEQ multiplex PCR, while the TCRdb copy is restricted to in-frame clones and leaves out a portion. The data hold approximately 100,000 clones, with around 82% observed a single time. Material for sequencing was blood. The receptors here all came from a man in his sixties in good health.

This clone was seen just once. The chain recombines TRBV4-1 with TRBJ2-7; 12 bases fit TRBD1. The CDR3 is 16 residues long. V shed 3 bases and J 5 bases; nucleotides not matched to a gene: 8. Germline lookup yields CDR1 MGHRA and CDR2 YSYEKL. The CDR3 region has the DNA TGCGCCAGCAGCCAGGGGATGGGGACAGGGGGCGACGAGCAGTACTTC. Translated: CASSQGMGTGGDEQYF.

This clone was seen a few times. This chain uses TRBV5-1 with TRBJ2-1; D ambiguous. The CDR3 is made up of 13 amino acids. V gave up 3 bases and J gave up 8 bases, with 12 bases separating them. Germline V gene data show CDR1 as SGHRS and CDR2 as YFSETQ. CDR3 bases: TGCGCCAGCAGCTGGGCTTGGCTTGATGAGCAGTTCTTC. Translating it yields CASSWAWLDEQFF.

The CDR3 DNA is TGTGCCAGCAGCGGGCCCCGGGCCTCAGGGGAAGAGACCCAGTACTTC. Translating it yields CASSGPRASGEETQYF. The rearrangement links TRBV2 to TRBJ2-5, with a tentative D call TRBD1 (6 bases). The CDR3 sequence is 16 residues long. The V end lost 6 bases, the J end lost 3 bases, and 20 bases lay between the germline ends. Germline assignment: CDR1 SNHLY and CDR2 FYNNEI.

The chain uses TRBV3-1 (or the pseudogene TRBV3-2) and TRBJ2-7, with D tentatively TRBD2 (6 bases). Trimming pared 2 bases from V and 2 bases from J, leaving 13 bases between. Germline loops: CDR1 LGHDT, CDR2 YNNKEL (reference sequence). The CDR3 contains 15 residues. CDR3 amino acids: CASSQPGRGTYEQYF. In DNA, the CDR3 is TGTGCCAGCAGCCAACCCGGGCGGGGAACCTACGAGCAGTACTTC.

The V gene is TRBV29-1, the J gene TRBJ2-1, with 8 bases matching TRBD2. The V gene end was trimmed by 6 bases and the J gene end by 3 bases; junction bases not matched to a gene: 10. The CDR3 covers 15 residues. Looked up from germline, CDR1 is SQVTM and CDR2 is ANQGSEA. The CDR3 DNA follows: TGCAGCGTCCCCAGCGGGAGCCCTTTCTACAATGAGCAGTTCTTC. It encodes CSVPSGSPFYNEQFF.

V gene TRBV28 combines with J gene TRBJ1-1; 9 bases are shared with TRBD1. CDR1 and CDR2 from the germline V gene are MDHEN and SYDVKM. V lost 7 bases and J lost 4; bases outside the gene matches: 13. The CDR3 totals 16 residues. The CDR3 reads CASTYSGQGGGTEAFF. The DNA of the CDR3 is TGTGCCAGCACCTACTCGGGACAGGGAGGCGGCACTGAAGCTTTCTTT.

This clone came up once. V and J are TRBV4-1 and TRBJ2-3, with D perhaps TRBD1 (6 bases). With 1 base removed from V and 5 bases from J, the gap between germline ends came to 19 bases. CDR1 MGHRA and CDR2 YSYEKL come from the germline V gene. The CDR3 extends over 17 amino acids. The CDR3 DNA is TGCGCCAGCAGCCAAGGCCGGGACAAAGATTTCGGAGATACGCAGTATTTT. The encoded protein is CASSQGRDKDFGDTQYF.

Written as DNA, the CDR3 is TGTGCCAGCAGCCAACTTGTGGGGCTTACCCATGAAGCTTTCTTT. Residues: CASSQLVGLTHEAFF. The chain uses TRBV3-1 (or the pseudogene TRBV3-2) and TRBJ1-1; maybe TRBD1 (5 bases). This CDR3 has 15 amino acids. Between the trimmed V and J ends, which lost 2 bases and 7 bases, there was a span of 17 bases. Germline V lookup: CDR1 LGHDT, CDR2 YNNKEL (reference sequence).

V gene TRBV30 combines with J gene TRBJ1-1; weak D call: TRBD1 (6 bases). Germline V lookup: CDR1 GTSNPN, CDR2 SVGIG (reference sequence). The CDR3 consists of 13 residues. V gave up 4 bases and J gave up 6 bases, with 15 bases separating them. CDR3 sequence: CAWIPGVKAEAFF. CDR3 DNA: TGTGCCTGGATCCCAGGGGTGAAGGCTGAAGCTTTCTTT. Complete variable domain (other parts from reference TRBV30 and TRBJ1-1): SQTIHQWPATLVQPVGSPLSLECTVEGTSNPNLYWYRQAAGRGLQLLFYSVGIGQISSEVPQNLSASRPQDRQFILSSKKLLLSDSGFYLCAWIPGVKAEAFFGQGTRLTVV.

This clone was counted between two and nine times. V usage is TRBV30 and J usage is TRBJ1-2; D uncertain. Looked up from germline, CDR1 is GTSNPN and CDR2 is SVGIG (reference sequence). The CDR3 runs to 13 residues. Trimming removed 5 bases from V and 4 bases from J, with 14 bases in between. Here the CDR3 reads CAWDPAPGYGYTF. In nucleotides, the CDR3 is TGTGCCTGGGACCCAGCGCCTGGCTATGGCTACACCTTC.

The count of this clone is one. The chain recombines TRBV19 with TRBJ2-1; TRBD2 is a possible D gene (5 bases). The V gene lost 3 bases and the J gene lost 0 bases, with 9 bases spanning the gap. Germline V CDR1 and CDR2: LNHDA, SQIVND (reference sequence). CDR3 length equals 15 residues. The CDR3 nucleotides read TGTGCCAGTAGTATCTGGGCGGGCTCCTACAATGAGCAGTTCTTC. Its protein product is CASSIWAGSYNEQFF.

The DNA of the CDR3 is TGCGCCAGCAGCCAAGGGCAGGGCACTGAAGCTTTCTTT. It yields the protein CASSQGQGTEAFF. The V gene is TRBV4-1, the J gene TRBJ1-1; perhaps TRBD1 as D (5 bases). V shed 1 base and J shed 4 bases, with 7 bases lying between them. The length of the CDR3 is 13 residues. The V gene's germline CDR1 is MGHRA and CDR2 YSYEKL.

This clone was seen only a few times. This sequence joins TRBV19 and TRBJ2-2; the D call may be TRBD1 or TRBD2 (5 bases each). CDR1 is LNHDA and CDR2 is SQIVND in the germline V gene (reference sequence). This CDR3 has 14 amino acids. Trimming took off 3 bases at V and 3 bases at J, with 8 bases between the two ends. The CDR3 protein is CASSIVGDTGELFF. DNA of the CDR3: TGTGCCAGTAGTATCGTGGGGGACACCGGGGAGCTGTTTTTT.

This chain joins TRBV5-6 and TRBJ2-3; D remains ambiguous. The CDR3 is 15 amino acids. Trimming took off 1 base at V and 2 bases at J, with 11 bases between the two ends. Germline values: CDR1 SGHDT, CDR2 YYEEEE. CDR3 sequence reads: CASSLYSPLTDTQYF. The CDR3 bases are TGTGCCAGCAGCTTGTACAGTCCCCTCACAGATACGCAGTATTTT.

This chain links TRBV5-1 with TRBJ1-1, with 11 bases lining up with TRBD1. The CDR3 runs 16 residues. Germline trimming cut 2 bases from V and 2 bases from J; bases unmatched to any gene: 5. CDR1 is SGHRS, CDR2 YFSETQ, per germline. The CDR3 protein is CASSFGRTGGNTEAFF. DNA of the CDR3: TGCGCCAGCAGCTTTGGCCGGACAGGGGGCAACACTGAAGCTTTCTTT.

This chain connects TRBV6-5 to TRBJ1-5; possible D gene TRBD1, 5 bases. Germline V gene data show CDR1 as MNHEY and CDR2 as SVGAGI. This CDR3 spans 12 amino acids. Deletions cut 6 bases from V and 7 bases from J, with 10 bases between. The CDR3 protein is CASRSGTQPQHF. In DNA, the CDR3 is TGTGCCAGCAGGTCAGGGACCCAGCCCCAGCATTTT.

This clone turned up a few times. V is TRBV24-1 and J is TRBJ2-5; D is perhaps TRBD1 (5 bases). V was pared by 3 bases and J by 3 bases, with 13 bases between. The CDR3 consists of 15 residues. Germline V gives CDR1 KGHDR, CDR2 SFDVKD. In DNA form, the CDR3 reads TGTGCCACCAGTGATCGGACAAGTGAGAAAGAGACCCAGTACTTC. This translates into CATSDRTSEKETQYF.

The chain couples TRBV11-1 to TRBJ1-6; 9 bases map to TRBD1. V lost 4 bases and J lost 8; bases outside the gene matches: 3. CDR3 size: 14 residues. CDR1 SGHAT and CDR2 FQDESV come from the germline V gene (reference sequence). The CDR3 bases are TGTGCCAGCAGCTCCGGGACAGGGTATTCACCCCTCCACTTT. It yields the protein CASSSGTGYSPLHF.

J is TRBJ1-5 and V is TRBV5-6; D is uncertain. Trimming shortened V by 1 base and J by 0 bases, and 11 bases separated the two germline ends. Germline CDR1 SGHDT, CDR2 YYEEEE. This CDR3 comprises 16 residues. The CDR3 bases are TGTGCCAGCAGCTTGCGACTCAGAGGTAGCAATCAGCCCCAGCATTTT. It translates to CASSLRLRGSNQPQHF.

The chain links TRBV11-1 to TRBJ2-3; perhaps TRBD2 as D (5 bases). V dropped 5 bases and J dropped 2 bases, with 14 bases sitting between them. The CDR3 loop spans 15 amino acids. CDR1 and CDR2 (germline): SGHAT, FQDESV (reference sequence). This chain's CDR3 is CASSHKEAYTDTQYF. CDR3 bases: TGTGCCAGCAGCCACAAGGAGGCGTACACAGATACGCAGTATTTT.

The V and J genes are TRBV6-6 and TRBJ2-3, with D maybe TRBD2 (5 bases). Germline values: CDR1 MNHNY, CDR2 SVGAGI (reference sequence). V dropped 4 bases and J dropped 0 bases, with 14 bases sitting between them. CDR3 size: 16 residues. The CDR3 coding sequence is TGTGCCAGCAGTTTTGGGAGCGGCGCTAGCACAGATACGCAGTATTTT. Translating gives CASSFGSGASTDTQYF.

The genes are TRBV7-9 and TRBJ1-6; D is uncertain. The ends were cut back, 1 base at V and 11 bases at J, with 9 bases in the middle. CDR3 length equals 13 residues. Looked up from germline, CDR1 is SEHNR and CDR2 is FQNEAQ (reference sequence). The CDR3 reads CASSLEIWAPLHF. In nucleotides, the CDR3 is TGTGCCAGCAGCTTAGAGATCTGGGCACCCCTCCACTTT.